The entry that follows covers one T cell receptor beta chain sequence. Its cognate antigen is unknown. One junction end disagrees with the germline gene, perhaps due to a read error. Sequencing was performed with immunoSEQ multiplex PCR; in TCRdb, only in-frame clones are kept and a portion is missing. The table shows roughly 15,000 clones, with under 75% occurring only once. The data originate from a study of tumor-infiltrating lymphocytes in localized non-small cell lung cancer. Study summary: Several tumor histologies, both smoking statuses, and some post-neoadjuvant chemotherapy samples were included. Resected tumor was paired with non-adjacent uninvolved lung from the same patient.

Study-wide points: Recurrence-free survival showed no association with tumor T-cell fraction. TCR sequencing covered a subset of patients with enough tissue.

Germline V CDR1 and CDR2: SSHAT, FNYEAQ (reference sequence). This CDR3 comprises 15 residues. The sequence came from a human donor with non-small cell lung cancer. The sample consisted of lung tumor tissue. The gene calls are TRBV7-7 and TRBJ2-5; 9 bases map to TRBD2. The CDR3 sequence is CASSLAGEKGETQYF. In DNA, the CDR3 is TGTGCTAGCAGCTTAGCGGGAGAAAAGGGAGAGACCCAGTACTTC.